This T cell receptor beta chain was captured in a study of monozygotic twins with cystic fibrosis listed by TCRdb under 2021. With regard to the full study: Around 3.1 micrograms of fragmented DNA went through around 15 PCR cycles to produce barcoded libraries. Made up mostly of children and adolescents, the cohort included ten female and six male twin pairs ranging in age from about 2.0 to 36.4 years, with a median of roughly 9.1 years. The study compared TCR beta repertoires within and between 16 monozygotic twin pairs with cystic fibrosis to assess genetic influence on V and J gene usage. On the day of blood sampling, twins were ranked among some 1,000 cohort participants for weight-for-height and for FEVPerc (FEV1 disease centile). Data for three of the twin pairs had previously been reported in another context. Study-wide findings and limitations: Monozygotic CF twin pairs shared significantly more nucleotide-identical clonotypes within each pair than unrelated CF individuals shared with one another (P = 0.000026, Mann-Whitney). Simpson clonality was generally low (median about 0.009), suggesting a naive-dominated repertoire, with higher clonality in the most severely affected patients. The cohort was small, and no association was found between shared CDR3 numbers and age, concordance or disease severity. The greatest similarity to the co-twin was observed for V gene usage in 13 of 16 pairs and for J usage in 8 of 16 pairs, which suggested genetic constraints.

A word on this clone: Its antigen specificity is not known. No base qualities exist here, and no much larger clone lies one base off it.

Per the germline V gene, SGHDT is the CDR1 and YYEEEE is the CDR2. The junction shows trimming of 0 bases on V and 5 bases on J, plus 12 bases between the germline ends. The CDR3 sequence holds 14 residues, the cysteine and phenylalanine included. Of all the DNA, just the CDR3 is kept, 42 bases in frame from base 1. TCR beta CDR3 regions were amplified by multiplex PCR with the immunoSEQ immune profiling system according to the manufacturer's instructions. An Illumina NextSeq system was used to carry out the sequencing. The paper's data handling went like this. Sequence data were processed on the immunoSEQ Analyzer platform, and clonality was computed as the square root of Simpson's index of productive rearrangements. Jensen-Shannon distance served as the measure of similarity in V and J usage, while OLGA was used to compute CDR3 generation probabilities. Shared CDR3 sequences were searched in the immuneACCESS database (August 2020) and in VDJdb (December 2020). Held by TCRdb, this immuneACCESS table contains in-frame sequences only and omits some clones. Under half of the omission traces to an unresolved V gene where checked; the cause of the rest is unknown. V and J calls and clone size are as listed in that table; D and trimming were resolved from the DNA. For this sample the table gives 30,000 to 35,000 clones, of which roughly 66% were detected only once. Jointly, the top ten make up roughly 0.72% of the sample.

The twin pairs came from the European Cystic Fibrosis Twin and Sibling Study Cohort, which recruited patients from 158 CF clinics across 14 European countries. Zygosity and CFTR genotype were verified in-house, and zygosity was tested by multiplex PCR of nine short tandem repeat loci. Each twin gave a peripheral blood sample, and clinical parameters were documented on that same day of blood sampling. Phenol/chloroform extraction was used to isolate genomic DNA from peripheral blood cells, and the DNA was then kept in TE buffer at 4 degrees C. The sequenced sample was blood. The TCR was taken from a girl aged 5 to 17 with cystic fibrosis. This receptor chain uses TRBV5-6 and TRBJ2-7; no D gene can be assigned with confidence. The nucleotides are TGTGCCAGCAGCTTGGTTAGCAGCGTCCACGAGCAGTACTTC. This sequence encodes CASSLVSSVHEQYF.